This TCR beta chain appears in the sequencing data of a study of neurological immune-mediated disorders. This CDR3 region has 11 residues. Trimming shortened V by 1 base and J by 12 bases, and 10 bases separated the two germline ends. Germline lookup yields CDR1 SGHKS and CDR2 YYEKEE (reference sequence). Study conclusions and caveats: The greatest TCR clonal expansion occurred in HTLV-1-associated myelopathy and the least in multiple sclerosis, which fell below healthy controls.

The starting material, 2 million PBMCs stored at -80 C, gave rise to the unsorted libraries. TCRdb re-derived calls from the 5' RACE reads in MiXCR, one entry per CDR3 protein. This table has roughly 80,000 distinct CDR3 sequences, about a sixth appearing once. This clonotype occurred many times. As yet, its antigen is unknown. The V gene is TRBV5-5, the J gene TRBJ1-1, with D unclear. Sequences were obtained from PBMCs. The sequence came from a woman aged 40 to 49 in good health. The CDR3 DNA sequence: TGTGCCAGCAGCTTGAACGCACTGACTTTCTTT. It is translated as CASSLNALTFF.